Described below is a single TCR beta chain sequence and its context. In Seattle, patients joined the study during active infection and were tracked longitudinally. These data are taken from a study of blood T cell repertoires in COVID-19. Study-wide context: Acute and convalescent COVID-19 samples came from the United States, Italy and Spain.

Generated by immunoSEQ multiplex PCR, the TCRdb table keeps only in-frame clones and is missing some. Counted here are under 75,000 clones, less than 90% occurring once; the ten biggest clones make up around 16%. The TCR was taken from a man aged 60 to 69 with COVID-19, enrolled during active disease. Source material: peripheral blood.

CDR3 protein: CARSLAGTSGTYEQYF. CDR3 coding DNA: TGTGCCAGAAGCTTGGCCGGGACTAGCGGGACATACGAGCAGTACTTC. The rearrangement uses TRBV5-3 and TRBJ2-7; 13 nucleotides match TRBD2. TRBV5-3 is marked as an open reading frame, function uncertain. Trimming cost V 0 bases and J 4 bases; bases outside gene matches: 4. CDR3 length: 16 amino acids.